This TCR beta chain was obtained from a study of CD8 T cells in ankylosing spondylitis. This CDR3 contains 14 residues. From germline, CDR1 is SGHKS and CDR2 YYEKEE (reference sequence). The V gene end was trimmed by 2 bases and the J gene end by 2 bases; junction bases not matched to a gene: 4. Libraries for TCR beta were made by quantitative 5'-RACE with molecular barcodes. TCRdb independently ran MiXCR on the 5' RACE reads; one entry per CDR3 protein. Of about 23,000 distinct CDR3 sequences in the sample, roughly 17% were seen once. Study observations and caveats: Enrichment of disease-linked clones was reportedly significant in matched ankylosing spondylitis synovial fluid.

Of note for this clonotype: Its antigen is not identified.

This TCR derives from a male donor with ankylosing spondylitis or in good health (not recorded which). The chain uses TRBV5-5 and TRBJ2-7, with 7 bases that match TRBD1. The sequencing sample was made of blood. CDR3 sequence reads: CASSFRQGAYEQYF. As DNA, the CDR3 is TGTGCCAGCAGCTTTCGCCAGGGGGCCTACGAGCAGTACTTC. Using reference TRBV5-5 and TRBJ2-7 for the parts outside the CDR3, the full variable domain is DAGVTQSPTHLIKTRGQQVTLRCSPISGHKSVSWYQQVLGQGPQFIFQYYEKEERGRGNFPDRFSARQFPNYSSELNVNALLLGDSALYLCASSFRQGAYEQYFGPGTRLTVT.